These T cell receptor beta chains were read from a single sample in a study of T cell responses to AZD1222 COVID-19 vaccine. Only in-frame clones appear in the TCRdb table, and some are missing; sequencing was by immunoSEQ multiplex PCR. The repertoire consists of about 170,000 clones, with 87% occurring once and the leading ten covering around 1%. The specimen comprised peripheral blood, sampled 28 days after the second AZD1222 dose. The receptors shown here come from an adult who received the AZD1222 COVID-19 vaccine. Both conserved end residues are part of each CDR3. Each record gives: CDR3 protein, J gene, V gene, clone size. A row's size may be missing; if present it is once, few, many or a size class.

cdr3_aa: CASSVSNTEAFF
j_call: TRBJ1-1
v_call: TRBV6-2/TRBV6-3
clone_size: .

cdr3_aa: CASGLWRGGPVQETQYF
j_call: TRBJ2-5
v_call: TRBV12-5
clone_size: .

cdr3_aa: CASSPNSGQGGEKLFF
j_call: TRBJ1-4
v_call: TRBV3-1/TRBV3-2
clone_size: .

cdr3_aa: CASMLWGTDTQYF
j_call: TRBJ2-3
v_call: TRBV2
clone_size: .

cdr3_aa: CASSIGAGGLNNSPLHF
j_call: TRBJ1-6
v_call: TRBV19
clone_size: .

cdr3_aa: CASSPRQGYSPLHF
j_call: TRBJ1-6
v_call: TRBV3-1/TRBV3-2
clone_size: .

cdr3_aa: CASSFGGANYEQYF
j_call: TRBJ2-7
v_call: TRBV11-2
clone_size: .

cdr3_aa: CASSLDPRDLHEQFF
j_call: TRBJ2-1
v_call: TRBV5-1
clone_size: few

cdr3_aa: CASSVIISYEQYF
j_call: TRBJ2-7
v_call: TRBV2
clone_size: once

cdr3_aa: CASSSGDWTEAFF
j_call: TRBJ1-1
v_call: TRBV5-1
clone_size: .

cdr3_aa: CASSLRSPYGYTF
j_call: TRBJ1-2
v_call: TRBV7-9
clone_size: once

cdr3_aa: CASSPTLQGLETQYF
j_call: TRBJ2-5
v_call: TRBV7-2
clone_size: .

cdr3_aa: CASSLGQGNEKLFF
j_call: TRBJ1-4
v_call: TRBV5-1
clone_size: .

cdr3_aa: CASSVNADTQYF
j_call: TRBJ2-3
v_call: TRBV9
clone_size: .

cdr3_aa: CASSVNTNPGGYTF
j_call: TRBJ1-2
v_call: TRBV9
clone_size: .

cdr3_aa: CASGLVRDRGTFDGQPQHF
j_call: TRBJ1-5
v_call: TRBV12-5
clone_size: .

cdr3_aa: CASSQGRVFGYTF
j_call: TRBJ1-2
v_call: TRBV14
clone_size: .

cdr3_aa: CAIRDRGPSRNGYTF
j_call: TRBJ1-2
v_call: TRBV10-3
clone_size: .

cdr3_aa: CASSYEGRRGYTF
j_call: TRBJ1-2
v_call: TRBV19
clone_size: .

cdr3_aa: CASTSGFTRTQHF
j_call: TRBJ1-5
v_call: TRBV12-3/TRBV12-4
clone_size: .

cdr3_aa: CASSQEARANYGYTF
j_call: TRBJ1-2
v_call: TRBV14
clone_size: .

cdr3_aa: CAISKSGGASGANVLTF
j_call: TRBJ2-6
v_call: TRBV10-3
clone_size: .

cdr3_aa: CASSSYPPGVRNEQFF
j_call: TRBJ2-1
v_call: TRBV5-8
clone_size: once

cdr3_aa: CASSRGYQPQHF
j_call: TRBJ1-5
v_call: TRBV12-3/TRBV12-4
clone_size: .

cdr3_aa: CASSGGVLSSEQYF
j_call: TRBJ2-7
v_call: TRBV19
clone_size: .

cdr3_aa: CASSEKRLKETQYF
j_call: TRBJ2-5
v_call: TRBV25-1
clone_size: .

cdr3_aa: CASSPGQGRGYTF
j_call: TRBJ1-2
v_call: TRBV18
clone_size: .

cdr3_aa: CASSLESGGFGELFF
j_call: TRBJ2-2
v_call: TRBV5-1
clone_size: .

cdr3_aa: CASSLAPRPQPYEQYF
j_call: TRBJ2-7
v_call: TRBV7-2
clone_size: .

cdr3_aa: CASSDPGQGGNEKLFF
j_call: TRBJ1-4
v_call: TRBV5-5
clone_size: .

cdr3_aa: CASSPQEGSNTEAFF
j_call: TRBJ1-1
v_call: TRBV18
clone_size: .

cdr3_aa: CASSSGQGVTEAFF
j_call: TRBJ1-1
v_call: TRBV5-6
clone_size: .

cdr3_aa: CASSYSADRGDTQYF
j_call: TRBJ2-3
v_call: TRBV6-2/TRBV6-3
clone_size: .

cdr3_aa: CASKTTGGRGIRELFF
j_call: TRBJ2-2
v_call: TRBV10-2
clone_size: .

cdr3_aa: CASSSQGGNTEAFF
j_call: TRBJ1-1
v_call: TRBV7-2
clone_size: .

cdr3_aa: CASSVGAGNGQPQHF
j_call: TRBJ1-5
v_call: TRBV9
clone_size: .

cdr3_aa: CASRNSGDEQYF
j_call: TRBJ2-7
v_call: TRBV7-2
clone_size: once

cdr3_aa: CASSPFMSTDTEAFF
j_call: TRBJ1-1
v_call: TRBV6-5
clone_size: .

cdr3_aa: CASRQVGSSYEQYF
j_call: TRBJ2-7
v_call: TRBV5-1
clone_size: .

cdr3_aa: CASGPGRADGYTF
j_call: TRBJ1-2
v_call: TRBV19
clone_size: few

cdr3_aa: CASSDTIAGVPYF
j_call: TRBJ2-7
v_call: TRBV9
clone_size: .

cdr3_aa: CASSRRTAYGYTF
j_call: TRBJ1-2
v_call: TRBV6-5
clone_size: .

cdr3_aa: CASSDQNTEAFF
j_call: TRBJ1-1
v_call: TRBV10-1
clone_size: once

cdr3_aa: CASSRPGVYGYTF
j_call: TRBJ1-2
v_call: TRBV3-1/TRBV3-2
clone_size: .

cdr3_aa: CASSPRQLNTGELFF
j_call: TRBJ2-2
v_call: TRBV7-8
clone_size: .

cdr3_aa: CASSLARESGYTF
j_call: TRBJ1-2
v_call: TRBV5-4
clone_size: .

cdr3_aa: CASSGLTGTNMLAQHF
j_call: TRBJ1-5
v_call: TRBV5-8
clone_size: .

cdr3_aa: CASSLSGQGVVGTEAFF
j_call: TRBJ1-1
v_call: TRBV5-1
clone_size: .

cdr3_aa: CASRPQGQRNTIYF
j_call: TRBJ1-3
v_call: TRBV6-5
clone_size: .

cdr3_aa: CASSLGANEKLFF
j_call: TRBJ1-4
v_call: TRBV7-6
clone_size: few

cdr3_aa: CATSRDPPGEAFF
j_call: TRBJ1-1
v_call: TRBV15
clone_size: .

cdr3_aa: CASSLGWEGTNYGYTF
j_call: TRBJ1-2
v_call: TRBV5-1
clone_size: .